The 27 T cell receptor beta chains presented below share a single source sample, sequenced in a study of blood T cell repertoires in COVID-19 (TCRdb year 2020). The library was prepared using the immunoSEQ multiplex PCR assay. TCRdb provides this immuneACCESS table in a form limited to in-frame rearrangements. Some clones are lacking; in checked studies, under half of them reflect an unresolved V gene, and why the rest are absent is not known. The sample table lists some 70,000 clones, roughly 85% of them with a count of one. The leading ten clones occupy less than 55% of the sample. Sequencing was done on a sample of peripheral blood. The receptors shown here come from a woman aged 55-70 years with COVID-19, enrolled during active disease.

The J gene is TRBJ1-2, the V gene TRBV19; 8 bases match TRBD1. The CDR3 consists of 13 residues. Germline values: CDR1 LNHDA, CDR2 SQIVND (reference sequence). V was clipped by 5 bases and J by 8 bases; unmatched bases: 7. The CDR3 spells CASSAGTGRGYTF. CDR3 nucleotides: TGTGCCAGTAGTGCCGGGACAGGCCGGGGCTACACCTTC.

This rearrangement joins TRBV6-2 or TRBV6-3 to TRBJ1-2; D remains ambiguous. The V end lost 2 bases, the J end lost 4 bases, and 8 bases lay between the germline ends. This CDR3 has 13 amino acids. Germline values: CDR1 MNHEY, CDR2 SVGEGT. CDR3 loop: CASSYDTVYGYTF. CDR3 DNA sequence: TGTGCCAGCAGTTACGACACCGTCTATGGCTACACCTTC.

The chain combines TRBV4-1 with TRBJ2-7; TRBD1 agrees at 8 bases. Losses at the gene ends were 4 bases for V and 0 bases for J; bases not matched to a gene: 11. This CDR3 is built from 17 residues. Germline CDR1 and CDR2: MGHRA and YSYEKL. For the CDR3, the DNA is TGCGCCAGCAGCCTCTTATTCCGGGACAGGCCCTCCTACGAGCAGTACTTC. Amino acids: CASSLLFRDRPSYEQYF.

The rearrangement links TRBV28 to TRBJ2-5; D is possibly TRBD2 (6 bases). Trimming pared 2 bases from V and 5 bases from J, leaving 12 bases between. Germline-derived CDR1 and CDR2 are MDHEN and SYDVKM. The CDR3 sequence is 14 residues long. The CDR3 coding sequence is TGTGCCAGCAGTTTAGGGGGAGGAGGGGAGACCCAGTACTTC. It encodes CASSLGGGGETQYF.

The CDR3 DNA reads TGTGCCAGCACCAGACACCCAGGGGACTATGGCTACACCTTC. This translates into CASTRHPGDYGYTF. The gene calls are TRBV25-1 and TRBJ1-2, with a weak D call TRBD1 (6 bases). Per the germline V gene, CDR1 is MGHDK and CDR2 is SYGVNS. The CDR3 is 14 amino acids. V lost 7 bases to trimming and J lost 3 bases, with 15 bases between them.

This clone was detected once. The V and J genes are TRBV5-8 and TRBJ2-5; 9 nucleotides agree with TRBD1. CDR1 and CDR2 from the germline V gene are SGHTS and YDEGEE. After removal of 3 bases from V and 5 bases from J, the junction contained 8 bases not matched to a gene. CDR3 size: 15 residues. The CDR3 DNA is TGTGCCAGCAGCTGGACAGGGGTGGTTTGGGAGACCCAGTACTTC. Protein product: CASSWTGVVWETQYF.

This clone occurred once. This rearrangement joins TRBV9 to TRBJ2-3; possibly TRBD2 for D (5 bases). The CDR3 loop spans 14 amino acids. V was cut by 4 bases and J by 4 bases, with 13 bases left in between. Germline V gives CDR1 SGDLS, CDR2 YYNGEE. CDR3 sequence: CASSRRESSDTQYF. The CDR3 DNA reads TGTGCCAGCAGCCGCCGGGAATCCTCAGATACGCAGTATTTT.

This clone was found a few times. This chain connects TRBV30 to TRBJ1-6; D is unclear. Germline V lookup: CDR1 GTSNPN, CDR2 SVGIG (reference sequence). The CDR3 loop spans 15 amino acids. V shed 4 bases and J shed 7 bases, with 17 bases lying between them. The CDR3, as DNA: TGTGCCTGGACCCCTCGGGGTGGGTGGAATTCACCCCTCCACTTT. It encodes CAWTPRGGWNSPLHF. Drawing the rest from reference TRBV30 and TRBJ1-6, the complete variable domain is SQTIHQWPATLVQPVGSPLSLECTVEGTSNPNLYWYRQAAGRGLQLLFYSVGIGQISSEVPQNLSASRPQDRQFILSSKKLLLSDSGFYLCAWTPRGGWNSPLHFGNGTRLTVT.

The CDR3 here is CASSLAGKGTPNTGELFF. In DNA form, the CDR3 reads TGTGCCAGCAGCTTAGCGGGGAAGGGGACACCGAACACCGGGGAGCTGTTTTTT. This sequence joins TRBV7-2 and TRBJ2-2; D may be TRBD1 (6 bases). Deletions cut 0 bases from V and 0 bases from J, with 14 bases between. The CDR3 spans 18 residues. The germline gives CDR1 SGHTA, CDR2 FQGNSA.

This chain uses TRBV7-9 with TRBJ2-4, with TRBD1 matching over 9 bases. CDR1 and CDR2 (germline): SEHNR, FQNEAQ (reference sequence). V lost 3 bases and J lost 6; bases outside the gene matches: 3. The CDR3 is 14 residues long. The DNA for the CDR3 is TGTGCCAGCAGCTTCCCGGACAGGGGAAACATTCAGTACTTC. Translation gives CASSFPDRGNIQYF.

This clone was detected a few times. The chain joins TRBV5-4 to TRBJ2-7; the match to TRBD1 covers 7 bases. The CDR3 covers 13 residues. V shed 7 bases, J shed 7 bases, and the junction held 11 bases outside the gene matches. CDR1 is SGHNT, CDR2 YYREEE, per germline (reference sequence). The CDR3 DNA reads TGTGCCAGCCGTAGAAAGGGGGCCGGGGAGCAGTACTTC. Amino acids: CASRRKGAGEQYF.

This chain joins TRBV5-5 and TRBJ1-4; D uncertain. Trimming took 0 bases from V and 9 from J, leaving 15 bases between them. The germline V gene encodes CDR1 SGHKS and CDR2 YYEKEE (reference sequence). The CDR3 consists of 15 residues. In DNA form, the CDR3 reads TGTGCCAGCAGCTTGGTGGTGGGGAGTCGTCAAAAACTGTTTTTT. Its protein is CASSLVVGSRQKLFF.

The genes are TRBV6-5 and TRBJ1-2; D is perhaps TRBD1 (5 bases). V was cut by 0 bases and J by 6 bases, with 17 bases left in between. CDR1 and CDR2 (germline): MNHEY, SVGAGI. This CDR3 region has 16 residues. The CDR3 here is CASSYSRGGGGNGYTF. The DNA for the CDR3 is TGTGCCAGCAGTTACTCGCGGGGCGGAGGCGGGAATGGCTACACCTTC.

V gene TRBV6-4 combines with J gene TRBJ2-3, with TRBD2 as a possible D gene (6 bases). The CDR3 runs to 13 residues. Germline-derived CDR1 and CDR2 are MRHNA and SNTAGT. V was pared by 4 bases and J by 11 bases, with 16 bases between. CDR3 loop: CASSAGEEGMQYF. The CDR3 nucleotides read TGTGCCAGCAGTGCTGGCGAGGAGGGCATGCAGTATTTT.

V and J are TRBV5-8 and TRBJ2-7; possible D gene TRBD1, 5 bases. The germline V gene has CDR1 SGHTS and CDR2 YDEGEE. V lost 4 bases, J lost 2 bases, and 13 bases lay in between. The CDR3 runs 14 residues. The CDR3 protein is CASSQGRLTYEQYF. Here the CDR3 DNA reads TGTGCCAGCAGCCAGGGTAGGCTCACCTACGAGCAGTACTTC.

Only one count was recorded for this clone. The chain employs TRBV30 and TRBJ1-6, with D unclear. The ends were cut back, 3 bases at V and 8 bases at J, with 11 bases in the middle. The CDR3 extends over 13 amino acids. Germline V gives CDR1 GTSNPN, CDR2 SVGIG (reference sequence). The CDR3 coding sequence is TGTGCCTGGAGCCCCATTGGAGATTCACCCCTCCACTTT. Amino acid sequence: CAWSPIGDSPLHF.

The rearrangement uses TRBV5-6 and TRBJ1-5; 9 positions agree with TRBD1. V dropped 2 bases and J dropped 9; count of bases not matched to a gene: 6. Germline CDR1 SGHDT, CDR2 YYEEEE. The CDR3 loop spans 14 amino acids. In nucleotides, the CDR3 is TGTGCCAGCAGCTTACAGGGGGCTGGTTGGCCCCAGCATTTT. Protein: CASSLQGAGWPQHF.

This clone was seen more than once but under ten times. The gene calls are TRBV4-1 and TRBJ2-3; no firm D call. The CDR3 has 15 residues. Germline V gene data show CDR1 as MGHRA and CDR2 as YSYEKL. The V end was cut by 2 bases, the J end by 8 bases, with 17 bases between. The CDR3 DNA reads TGCGCCAGCAGCCAAATGAACCTGGCCCTAGGTACGCAGTATTTT. Protein product: CASSQMNLALGTQYF.

The chain carries TRBV18 and TRBJ2-5; 8 positions match TRBD1. There are 16 residues in the CDR3. Germline CDR1 and CDR2: KGHSH and LQKENI. Unmatched junction bases numbered 8, after V lost 0 bases and J lost 5 bases. The chain's CDR3 is CASSPPTSTGDETQYF. The CDR3 DNA reads TGTGCCAGCTCACCACCTACTTCGACAGGGGATGAGACCCAGTACTTC. The full variable domain, its missing parts supplied by reference TRBV18 and TRBJ2-5, is NAGVMQNPRHLVRRRGQEARLRCSPMKGHSHVYWYRQLPEEGLKFMVYLQKENIIDESGMPKERFSAEFPKEGPSILRIQQVVRGDSAAYFCASSPPTSTGDETQYFGPGTRLLVL.

The chain is built from TRBV7-2 and TRBJ2-1, with TRBD1 matching 7 bases. This CDR3 is 13 amino acids long. The germline CDR1 and CDR2 sequences are SGHTA and FQGNSA. Trimming took 4 bases from V and 5 from J; bases not matched to a gene: 2. The CDR3 loop is CASSSTGDNEQFF. The CDR3 nucleotides are TGTGCCAGCAGCTCAACAGGGGACAATGAGCAGTTCTTC.

J is TRBJ2-5 and V is TRBV24-1, with D unresolved. The CDR3 consists of 13 residues. The V and J ends lost 3 bases and 2 bases respectively, with 6 bases between them. Germline V CDR1 and CDR2: KGHDR, SFDVKD. The DNA for the CDR3 is TGTGCCACCAGTGATAACAGTCAAGAGACCCAGTACTTC. It encodes CATSDNSQETQYF.

This clone was observed a few times. The V gene is TRBV27, the J gene TRBJ2-1, with 9 bases lining up with TRBD2. This CDR3 is 19 amino acids long. The V and J ends lost 2 bases and 2 bases, in that order; junction bases with no gene match: 13. The germline V gene encodes CDR1 MNHEY and CDR2 SMNVEV (reference sequence). CDR3 DNA sequence: TGTGCCAGCAGTTTAATTTTTTTGGGCGGGGGGGCCGCCTACAATGAGCAGTTCTTC. This translates into CASSLIFLGGGAAYNEQFF.

The chain combines TRBV29-1 with TRBJ1-1, with a weak D call TRBD1 (6 bases). The CDR3 totals 16 residues. Germline V CDR1 and CDR2: SQVTM, ANQGSEA. V lost 7 bases and J 1 base, leaving 22 bases between the germline ends. The CDR3 here is CSANSLWGLENTEAFF. CDR3 bases: TGCAGCGCCAATAGTCTCTGGGGGCTCGAGAACACTGAAGCTTTCTTT. Variable domain in full (rest from reference TRBV29-1 and TRBJ1-1): SAVISQKPSRDICQRGTSLTIQCQVDSQVTMMFWYRQQPGQSLTLIATANQGSEATYESGFVIDKFPISRPNLTFSTLTVSNMSPEDSSIYLCSANSLWGLENTEAFFGQGTRLTVV.

The gene calls are TRBV5-1 and TRBJ2-3; D might be TRBD2 (5 bases). This CDR3 has 14 residues. V lost 4 bases, J lost 2 bases, and 11 bases lay in between. CDR1 is SGHRS and CDR2 is YFSETQ in the germline V gene. CDR3 DNA sequence: TGCGCCAGCAGCATAGGACTTTACACAGATACGCAGTATTTT. Protein sequence: CASSIGLYTDTQYF.

This chain links TRBV30 with TRBJ1-5; D is unclear. Germline assignment: CDR1 GTSNPN and CDR2 SVGIG (reference sequence). The CDR3 runs to 14 residues. Trimming took 1 base from V and 0 from J, leaving 7 bases between them. This CDR3 reads CAWSALVSNQPQHF. For the CDR3, the DNA is TGTGCCTGGAGTGCCCTTGTTAGCAATCAGCCCCAGCATTTT.

Only a few counts were recorded for this clone. The genes are TRBV5-4 and TRBJ2-2, with TRBD1 matching over 10 bases. With 4 bases clipped from V and 1 base from J, the junction kept 4 bases outside the gene matches. The CDR3 has 16 residues. CDR1 is SGHNT, CDR2 YYREEE, per germline (reference sequence). CDR3 loop: CASSAGDRGNTGELFF. As DNA, the CDR3 is TGTGCCAGCAGCGCGGGGGACAGGGGGAACACCGGGGAGCTGTTTTTT. Supplemented by reference TRBV5-4 and TRBJ2-2, the full variable domain reads ETGVTQSPTHLIKTRGQQVTLRCSSQSGHNTVSWYQQALGQGPQFIFQYYREEENGRGNFPPRFSGLQFPNYSSELNVNALELDDSALYLCASSAGDRGNTGELFFGEGSRLTVL.

V gene TRBV7-8 combines with J gene TRBJ2-5, with 9 positions matching TRBD1. Germline V gene data show CDR1 as SGHVS and CDR2 as FQNEAQ. J lost 5 bases, V lost 3 bases, and 4 bases had no gene match. The CDR3 is made up of 14 amino acids. The CDR3 sequence: CASSLDRGKETQYF. CDR3 in DNA: TGTGCCAGCAGCTTGGACAGGGGAAAGGAGACCCAGTACTTC.